This passage covers 7 T cell receptor beta chains from one sample sequenced in a study of siplizumab effects on memory and regulatory T cells. Generated by immunoSEQ multiplex PCR, the TCRdb table keeps only in-frame clones and is missing some. Among just over 60,000 clones listed, roughly 85% were seen once. The sample consisted of memory CD4+ T cells sorted from blood. Receptor source: a human donor in good health.

This chain joins TRBV7-2 and TRBJ2-7, with D possibly called TRBD1 or TRBD2 (5 bases each). In germline, CDR1 is SGHTA, CDR2 FQGNSA. This CDR3 has 14 residues. The germline V and J ends were trimmed by 6 bases and 3 bases, with 15 bases remaining between them. CDR3 sequence: CASSRREGFYEQYF. The CDR3 coding sequence is TGTGCCAGCAGTCGCCGAGAGGGGTTCTACGAGCAGTACTTC.

The DNA for the CDR3 is TGTGCCAGCAGCCGGATGGGCCAATCCAAGACCCAGTACTTC. This encodes CASSRMGQSKTQYF. V is TRBV14 and J is TRBJ2-5; D is unresolved. The CDR3 spans 14 residues. The germline V gene encodes CDR1 SGHDN and CDR2 FVKESK. The germline V and J ends were trimmed by 4 bases and 6 bases, with 15 bases remaining between them.

Remarks on this clone: Sequence at one end of the junction differs from germline and may be a read error. The CDR3 DNA follows: TGCGCCGGCAGCTCCCACCTTAGCTCCTACAATGAGCAGTTCTTC. Translating it yields CAGSSHLSSYNEQFF. The genes are TRBV5-1 and TRBJ2-1; unclear D gene. CDR3 length: 15 amino acids. Germline lookup yields CDR1 SGHRS and CDR2 YFSETQ.

This chain links TRBV11-1 with TRBJ2-2, with 9 bases matching TRBD1. Germline V gene sequence: CDR1 SGHAT, CDR2 FQDESV (reference sequence). The CDR3 contains 16 residues. After removal of 5 bases from V and 7 bases from J, the junction contained 11 bases not matched to a gene. CDR3 nucleotide sequence: TGTGCCAGCAGCACCGGGAACAGGGGGCTGGGCGGGGAGCTGTTTTTT. It yields the protein CASSTGNRGLGGELFF.

This chain links TRBV5-1 with TRBJ2-3, with 8 positions matching TRBD2. Germline CDR1 is SGHRS and CDR2 is YFSETQ. The CDR3 totals 17 residues. The trim removed 4 bases at V and 3 bases at J, leaving 13 bases unmatched. CDR3 sequence: CASSPGGGLVGTDTQYF. Written as DNA, the CDR3 is TGCGCCAGCAGCCCCGGGGGGGGCCTGGTGGGGACAGATACGCAGTATTTT.

The chain joins TRBV30 to TRBJ1-5, with TRBD1 identical over 9 bases. The V and J ends lost 4 bases and 4 bases, in that order; junction bases with no gene match: 2. The CDR3 length is 13 residues. CDR1 and CDR2 from the germline V gene are GTSNPN and SVGIG (reference sequence). DNA of the CDR3: TGTGCCTGGAACGGACAGGGGAATCAGCCCCAGCATTTT. Its translation is CAWNGQGNQPQHF.

The rearrangement links TRBV6-1 to TRBJ1-3, with D perhaps matching TRBD1 (5 bases). V was cut by 3 bases and J by 4 bases, with 16 bases left in between. The CDR3 is 16 residues long. CDR1 is MNHNS, CDR2 SASEGT, per germline. This chain's CDR3 is CASSDLRARVGNTIYF. Here the CDR3 DNA reads TGTGCCAGCAGTGATCTCAGGGCCAGGGTCGGAAACACCATATATTTT.